The present TCR beta chain was sequenced within a study of T cells in Graves' hyperthyroidism and ophthalmopathy. Study findings and constraints: Most expanded thyroid clonotypes above 0.001 recurred in blood.

This clonotype has ten or more counts. What it binds is not known. Amplified regions were TCR beta CDR3 sequences from RNA transcripts. First-round RT-PCR of the TCR CDR3 relied on the HTBI primer set. TCRdb reprocessed the multiplex PCR reads via MiXCR and lists one record per CDR3 protein. The sample lists hundreds of thousands of distinct CDR3 sequences; around a third were seen once. No progression to ophthalmopathy during 18 months of follow-up defined stable disease. Per germline, CDR1 SGHTA and CDR2 FQGNSA. V was trimmed by 4 bases and J by 5 bases, leaving 8 bases between them. The CDR3 runs 13 residues.

The sequence derives from a woman aged 40-49 years with Graves' hyperthyroidism. Sequenced: blood. The V and J genes are TRBV7-2 and TRBJ2-2; either TRBD1 or TRBD2 may fit D (5 bases each). The CDR3 spells CASSSGRTGELFF. The CDR3 DNA reads TGTGCCAGCAGCTCGGGACGTACCGGGGAGCTGTTTTTT.